This passage covers 29 T cell receptor beta chains from one sample sequenced in a study of prognosis after radiotherapy for stage I lung cancer. Two-round multiplex PCR amplified TCR beta CDR3 from genomic DNA. First-round PCR used primers specific to each TRBV and TRBJ gene. TCRdb independently ran MiXCR on the multiplex PCR reads; one entry per CDR3 protein. The sample includes 13,000 to 15,000 distinct CDR3 sequences, less than 45% seen only once; the top ten take 41%. The sequences come from PBMCs, collected before or after stereotactic body radiation therapy (not recorded which). These TCRs come from a donor of 50 years or more with non-small cell lung cancer.

The chain uses TRBV30 and TRBJ1-6; D may be TRBD1 (5 bases). This CDR3 has 12 residues. In germline, CDR1 is GTSNPN, CDR2 SVGIG (reference sequence). Trimming stripped 7 bases from V and 8 bases from J, with 12 bases between. The CDR3 spells CASGTLDSPLHF. CDR3 bases: TGTGCCTCGGGGACTTTGGATTCACCCCTCCACTTT.

This clonotype showed up many times. V and J are TRBV4-1 and TRBJ2-7, with TRBD1 matching over 9 bases. CDR3 length: 16 amino acids. CDR1 is MGHRA, CDR2 YSYEKL, per germline. The trim removed 1 base at V and 2 bases at J, leaving 6 bases unmatched. CDR3 nucleotides: TGCGCCAGCAGCCAAGTACCGGGACAGGGTACCTACGAGCAGTACTTC. Amino acids: CASSQVPGQGTYEQYF.

The chain joins TRBV6-1 to TRBJ1-1; the D is unclear. The germline V and J ends were trimmed by 5 bases and 7 bases, with 14 bases remaining between them. Germline V gives CDR1 MNHNS, CDR2 SASEGT. This CDR3 has 13 amino acids. CDR3 sequence reads: CASSRTTSGEAFF. As DNA, the CDR3 is TGTGCCAGCAGTCGAACGACGTCCGGTGAAGCTTTCTTT.

For this clonotype: A far larger clone is only one base removed, so a read error is likely. This chain joins TRBV6-1 and TRBJ2-5; TRBD1 might be the D (5 bases). CDR3 length: 14 amino acids. Per the germline V gene, CDR1 is MNHNS and CDR2 is SASEGT. The CDR3 region has the DNA TGTGCCAGCAGTGACCAGGGCAGAACGAATGAGCAGTTATTC. Its protein product is CASSDQGRTNEQLF.

This clonotype came up many times. The V gene is TRBV12-3 or TRBV12-4, the J gene TRBJ2-7; TRBD2 might be the D (5 bases). V was pared by 6 bases and J by 7 bases, with 22 bases between. CDR3 length: 15 residues. CDR3 DNA sequence: TGTGCCAGCAGCTATTCGACGGACTGGTCGGGGGAGCAGTACTTC. Translation: CASSYSTDWSGEQYF.

As regards this clonotype: The conserved phenylalanine or tryptophan is not found at the CDR3 terminus, so this likely reflects a read error. The chain uses TRBV6-2 or TRBV6-3 and TRBJ1-5; 10 nucleotides match TRBD1. This CDR3 has 16 residues. With V trimmed by 6 bases and J by 2 bases, 7 bases remained unmatched. Germline CDR1 reads MNHEY; CDR2 reads SVGEGT. The CDR3 loop is CASRDRGVSGNQPQHS. In nucleotides, the CDR3 is TGTGCCAGCAGGGACAGGGGGGTCTCCGGCAATCAGCCCCAGCATTCT.

This clonotype has at least ten counts. The chain uses TRBV7-6 and TRBJ2-1; D possibly matches TRBD1 or TRBD2 (5 bases each). Trimming took 5 bases from V and 3 from J, leaving 17 bases between them. Germline V gene data show CDR1 as SGHVS and CDR2 as FNYEAQ. This CDR3 has 16 amino acids. CDR3 coding DNA: TGTGCCAGCAGCACCTTGTGGGGGAGCGGCTACAATGAGCAGTTCTTC. Amino acid sequence: CASSTLWGSGYNEQFF.

This clonotype was counted ten times or more. The V gene is TRBV6-1, the J gene TRBJ1-5; no firm D call. The V end lost 6 bases, the J end lost 4 bases, and 13 bases lay between the germline ends. This CDR3 comprises 14 residues. Looked up from germline, CDR1 is MNHNS and CDR2 is SASEGT. The CDR3 loop is CASSPNIGNQPQHF. CDR3 DNA: TGTGCCAGCAGCCCAAACATCGGAAATCAGCCCCAGCATTTT.

In this sample, this clonotype turned up many times. The chain combines TRBV9 with TRBJ2-2; TRBD2 matches at 8 bases. The V and J ends lost 6 bases and 3 bases, in that order; junction bases with no gene match: 10. The CDR3 is made up of 16 amino acids. The germline gives CDR1 SGDLS, CDR2 YYNGEE. CDR3 loop: CASTRSGGADTGELFF. CDR3 DNA: TGTGCCAGCACCAGGTCCGGGGGGGCGGACACCGGGGAGCTGTTTTTT. The whole variable domain, filled in from reference TRBV9 and TRBJ2-2, reads DSGVTQTPKHLITATGQRVTLRCSPRSGDLSVYWYQQSLDQGLQFLIQYYNGEERAKGNILERFSAQQFPDLHSELNLSSLELGDSALYFCASTRSGGADTGELFFGEGSRLTVL.

This clonotype has at least ten counts. J is TRBJ2-1 and V is TRBV30, with 11 bases matching TRBD1. This CDR3 is 15 amino acids long. Germline CDR1 GTSNPN, CDR2 SVGIG (reference sequence). J gave up 9 bases and V 3 bases, and 10 bases lay outside the gene matches. CDR3: CAWRGRDRGKSEQFF. Written as DNA, the CDR3 is TGTGCCTGGAGGGGACGGGACAGGGGGAAGAGTGAGCAGTTCTTC.

By sample fraction, this clonotype is medium-sized. This chain joins TRBV28 and TRBJ2-7, with 10 bases matching TRBD2. The J segment lost 2 bases and the V segment lost 5 bases, leaving 6 bases of the junction unmatched. Germline V gene lookup returns CDR1 MDHEN and CDR2 SYDVKM. This CDR3 comprises 15 residues. In nucleotides, the CDR3 is TGTGCCAGCAGTCCGGGTCTAGCGGGGGCCTACGAGCAGTACTTC. Residues: CASSPGLAGAYEQYF.

This chain links TRBV19 with TRBJ2-2; TRBD1 might be the D (6 bases). V shed 3 bases and J shed 1 base, with 12 bases lying between them. The CDR3 extends over 16 amino acids. Per the germline V gene, CDR1 is LNHDA and CDR2 is SQIVND (reference sequence). CDR3 residues: CASSIKGQMNTGELFF. As DNA, the CDR3 is TGTGCCAGTAGTATTAAAGGACAGATGAACACCGGGGAGCTGTTTTTT.

This sequence joins TRBV27 and TRBJ2-7; TRBD2 might be the D (7 bases). This CDR3 region has 12 residues. Germline-derived CDR1 and CDR2 are MNHEY and SMNVEV (reference sequence). Trimming left V 6 bases short and J 7 bases short, with 13 bases between. This CDR3 reads CASRGGGREQYF. CDR3 nucleotide sequence: TGTGCCAGCAGGGGGGGGGGGCGAGAGCAGTACTTC.

This clonotype showed up many times. The V and J genes are TRBV19 and TRBJ1-5; TRBD1 matches at 9 bases. The germline V gene has CDR1 LNHDA and CDR2 SQIVND (reference sequence). The CDR3 sequence is 14 residues long. V was pared by 7 bases and J by 4 bases, with 5 bases of the junction left unmatched. DNA for the CDR3: TGTGCCAGTACTTGGACAGGGGCTAATCAGCCCCAGCATTTT. Its translation is CASTWTGANQPQHF.

By share of the sample, this clonotype is medium-sized. The DNA of the CDR3 is TGTGCCAGCAGTCCCCGTTACTTTCGAGGATTGAACACTGAAGCTTTCTTT. Protein sequence: CASSPRYFRGLNTEAFF. The V and J genes are TRBV28 and TRBJ1-1; D uncertain. Germline V gene lookup returns CDR1 MDHEN and CDR2 SYDVKM. The CDR3 runs to 17 residues. V shed 5 bases and J shed 0 bases, with 19 bases lying between them.

This clonotype was picked up many times. The chain carries TRBV6-5 and TRBJ1-1; a weak D match, TRBD1 (5 bases). Germline-derived CDR1 and CDR2 are MNHEY and SVGAGI. Trimming left V 4 bases short and J 6 bases short, with 21 bases between. CDR3 length: 16 amino acids. CDR3 sequence: CASSSKLRGLVSEAFF. CDR3 nucleotide sequence: TGTGCCAGCAGTTCTAAACTAAGGGGACTGGTGTCTGAAGCTTTCTTT.

This clonotype occurred many times. The chain has TRBV10-3 and TRBJ1-2; TRBD1 matches at 7 bases. The CDR3 loop spans 14 amino acids. Germline V CDR1 and CDR2: ENHRY, SYGVKD. V dropped 8 bases and J dropped 6; count of bases not matched to a gene: 12. The CDR3 region has the DNA TGTGCCATCTCGAAAAACGAGGGGGCGGATGGCTACACCTTC. Translation gives CAISKNEGADGYTF.

This sequence joins TRBV27 and TRBJ2-7; D uncertain. V was cut by 6 bases and J by 5 bases, with 23 bases left in between. This CDR3 spans 16 amino acids. The germline V gene encodes CDR1 MNHEY and CDR2 SMNVEV (reference sequence). This chain's CDR3 is CASRLMLSGGVHEQYF. CDR3 sequence (DNA): TGTGCCAGCAGACTTATGCTATCAGGTGGAGTGCACGAGCAGTACTTC.

Regarding this clonotype: With only one base between it and a far larger clone, this is likely a read error. The chain uses TRBV7-9 and TRBJ1-5; 8 bases agree with TRBD1. The V and J ends lost 1 base and 6 bases, in that order; junction bases with no gene match: 5. This CDR3 has 15 residues. Germline V gene sequence: CDR1 SEHNR, CDR2 FQNEAQ (reference sequence). CDR3 sequence (DNA): TGTGCCAGCAGCTTAGTAACAGGGGGGCTTCAGCCCCAGCATTTT. Protein product: CASSLVTGGLQPQHF.

In this sample, this clonotype turned up many times. J is TRBJ2-7 and V is TRBV10-3, with 9 bases identical to TRBD1. Trimming cost V 6 bases and J 1 base; bases outside gene matches: 7. The CDR3 consists of 15 residues. The germline gives CDR1 ENHRY, CDR2 SYGVKD. The CDR3 here is CAISPAGTGSYEQYF. The CDR3 DNA reads as TGTGCCATCAGCCCAGCTGGGACAGGGTCCTACGAGCAGTACTTC.

The gene calls are TRBV3-1 and TRBJ2-1; D is undetermined. CDR3 length equals 15 residues. The germline V gene has CDR1 LGHDT and CDR2 YNNKEL (reference sequence). Trimming cost V 5 bases and J 2 bases, with 13 bases left between them. The CDR3 nucleotides are TGTGCCAGCAGCGCACCAGGTTCGGCCTACAATGAGCAGTTCTTC. This sequence encodes CASSAPGSAYNEQFF.

In this sample, this clonotype turned up many times. The V call is TRBV6-4, the J call TRBJ1-1, with a possible D match to TRBD1 (5 bases). CDR1 is MRHNA and CDR2 is SNTAGT in the germline V gene. Trimming removed 6 bases from V and 4 bases from J, with 15 bases in between. This CDR3 has 14 amino acids. The CDR3 is CASRTDRRSTEAFF. The CDR3 bases are TGTGCCAGCAGGACAGACAGACGGTCCACTGAAGCTTTCTTT.

Notes on this clonotype: At one boundary the junction diverges from the germline segment, which might be a read error. The V and J genes are TRBV7-6 and TRBJ2-7; no definite D call. Germline-derived CDR1 and CDR2 are SGHVS and FNYEAQ. The CDR3 spans 15 residues. CDR3 sequence reads: CASSLATLDDGEKYF. CDR3 sequence (DNA): TGTGCCAGCAGCTTAGCCACGCTCGATGACGGCGAGAAGTACTTC.

This clonotype was recorded at least ten times. The genes are TRBV5-1 and TRBJ2-2, with D possibly matching TRBD1 (5 bases). The CDR3 has 16 residues. With 7 bases removed from V and 3 bases from J, the gap between germline ends came to 19 bases. CDR1 and CDR2 from the germline V gene are SGHRS and YFSETQ. The CDR3 nucleotides read TGCGCCAGCCAAACTTCAGGGCGGTCGGACACCGGGGAGCTGTTTTTT. Protein product: CASQTSGRSDTGELFF.

With respect to this clonotype: A far larger clone is a single base away, which makes a read error likely. This chain uses TRBV6-8 with TRBJ2-3; 15 nucleotides line up with TRBD2. The CDR3 totals 18 residues. J lost 3 bases, V lost 5 bases, and 9 bases had no gene match. CDR1 is MNHGY, CDR2 SAAAGT, per germline. The CDR3 coding sequence is TGTGCCAGCAGTAGTACCTGGACTAGCGGGGGGGCTACAGATACGCAGTATTTT. This translates into CASSSTWTSGGATDTQYF.

This clonotype was seen repeatedly, ten times or more. This chain links TRBV11-2 with TRBJ1-5; D is ambiguous. The V gene's germline CDR1 is SGHAT and CDR2 FQNNGV. The CDR3 extends over 13 amino acids. V was cut by 0 bases and J by 4 bases, with 4 bases left in between. DNA of the CDR3: TGTGCCAGCAGCTTAGAGGAAAATCAGCCCCAGCATTTT. This translates into CASSLEENQPQHF.

This clonotype was counted at least ten times. The gene calls are TRBV11-2 and TRBJ2-3, with D hard to call. The CDR3 is 11 amino acids. V lost 3 bases and J lost 3, with 1 base in between. CDR1 and CDR2 from the germline V gene are SGHAT and FQNNGV. CDR3: CASSLTDTQYF. The CDR3 DNA follows: TGTGCCAGCAGCTTGACAGATACGCAGTATTTT. The variable domain in full, completed from reference TRBV11-2 and TRBJ2-3, reads EAGVAQSPRYKIIEKRQSVAFWCNPISGHATLYWYQQILGQGPKLLIQFQNNGVVDDSQLPKDRFSAERLKGVDSTLKIQPAKLEDSAVYLCASSLTDTQYFGPGTRLTVL.

By sample fraction, this clonotype is medium-sized (0.01 to 0.1%). J is TRBJ2-1 and V is TRBV27; D is unclear. Between the trimmed V and J ends, which lost 3 bases and 0 bases, there was a span of 6 bases. The length of the CDR3 is 14 residues. The germline gives CDR1 MNHEY, CDR2 SMNVEV (reference sequence). The CDR3 protein is CASSLAYSYNEQFF. In DNA, the CDR3 is TGTGCCAGCAGTTTGGCGTACTCCTACAATGAGCAGTTCTTC.

This sequence joins TRBV28 and TRBJ2-7; possibly TRBD1 for D (5 bases). Germline assignment: CDR1 MDHEN and CDR2 SYDVKM. The CDR3 spans 14 residues. The V end was cut by 8 bases, the J end by 2 bases, with 16 bases between. CDR3 loop: CASGWRQSPYEQYF. CDR3 nucleotide sequence: TGTGCCAGCGGTTGGAGACAGTCCCCCTACGAGCAGTACTTC.